The 23 T cell receptor beta chains reported below all come from one sample, sequenced in a study of blood T cell repertoires in COVID-19. Sequenced by immunoSEQ multiplex PCR; TCRdb stores in-frame clones only, minus some. The sample includes around 66,000 clones, more than 75% of them seen just once. Sequenced material: peripheral blood. The receptor source for this set is a man aged 55-75 years with acute or convalescent COVID-19.

CDR3 region: CASSPPGGVGEKLFF. CDR3 bases: TGTGCCAGCTCACCACCAGGGGGCGTGGGTGAAAAACTGTTTTTT. The genes are TRBV18 and TRBJ1-4; 7 bases align to TRBD1. J gave up 7 bases and V 0 bases, and 5 bases lay outside the gene matches. The length of the CDR3 is 15 residues. In germline, CDR1 is KGHSH, CDR2 LQKENI. Filled out from reference TRBV18 and TRBJ1-4, the complete variable domain reads NAGVMQNPRHLVRRRGQEARLRCSPMKGHSHVYWYRQLPEEGLKFMVYLQKENIIDESGMPKERFSAEFPKEGPSILRIQQVVRGDSAAYFCASSPPGGVGEKLFFGSGTQLSVL.

This clone appeared a single time. The CDR3 here is CASSYRGQETQYF. CDR3 DNA: TGTGCCAGCAGTTACAGGGGTCAAGAGACCCAGTACTTC. The chain has TRBV6-2 or TRBV6-3 and TRBJ2-5, with a possible D match to TRBD1 (5 bases). Germline V CDR1 and CDR2: MNHEY, SVGEGT. The CDR3 is 13 residues long. V lost 2 bases, J lost 2 bases, and 6 bases lay in between.

The rearrangement links TRBV12-3 or TRBV12-4 to TRBJ1-1; no clear D. This CDR3 has 11 amino acids. Trimming removed 8 bases from V and 8 bases from J, with 12 bases in between. The CDR3 DNA reads TGTGCCAGCGTTGCCGGGATAGAAGCTTTCTTT. Protein: CASVAGIEAFF.

The count of this clone is one. The chain is built from TRBV19 and TRBJ1-5, with D perhaps TRBD1 (6 bases). CDR1 and CDR2 from the germline V gene are LNHDA and SQIVND (reference sequence). This CDR3 is built from 15 residues. V was clipped by 4 bases and J by 0 bases, with 10 bases between them. The CDR3 is CASSRDNDSNQPQHF. CDR3 coding DNA: TGTGCCAGTAGTAGGGACAACGATAGCAATCAGCCCCAGCATTTT.

The gene calls are TRBV5-1 and TRBJ1-4; D is ambiguous. V shed 4 bases and J shed 0 bases, with 10 bases lying between them. The CDR3 loop spans 15 amino acids. Germline CDR1 reads SGHRS; CDR2 reads YFSETQ. CDR3 amino acids: CASSVRLATNEKLFF. Here the CDR3 DNA reads TGCGCCAGCAGCGTCCGACTCGCAACTAATGAAAAACTGTTTTTT.

This clone was counted a single time. The chain recombines TRBV19 with TRBJ1-2, with 8 bases identical to TRBD1. Germline CDR1 and CDR2: LNHDA and SQIVND (reference sequence). CDR3 size: 15 residues. Trimming at V came to 2 bases and at J to 7 bases, leaving 9 bases not matched to a gene. CDR3 sequence reads: CASSILSDRGGGYTF. Here the CDR3 DNA reads TGTGCCAGTAGTATACTCAGCGACAGGGGAGGTGGCTACACCTTC.

The V and J genes are TRBV10-2 and TRBJ2-7, with TRBD2 matching 7 bases. With V trimmed by 0 bases and J by 4 bases, 3 bases remained unmatched. The CDR3 has 14 amino acids. The germline gives CDR1 WSHSY, CDR2 SAAADI. The CDR3: CASSESGGGYEQYF. The DNA of the CDR3 is TGCGCCAGCAGTGAGTCGGGGGGGGGTTACGAGCAGTACTTC.

The gene calls are TRBV7-2 and TRBJ1-4, with TRBD1 identical over 9 bases. In germline, CDR1 is SGHTA, CDR2 FQGNSA. The CDR3 spans 16 residues. V trimming: 3 bases; J trimming: 4 bases; junction bases outside the gene matches: 6. CDR3 residues: CASSFPTGGHNEKLFF. CDR3 sequence (DNA): TGTGCCAGCAGCTTCCCAACAGGGGGCCATAATGAAAAACTGTTTTTT.

V is TRBV5-6 and J is TRBJ1-1; D not certain. The CDR3 has 13 amino acids. Germline V gene sequence: CDR1 SGHDT, CDR2 YYEEEE. The V end was cut by 0 bases, the J end by 2 bases, with 5 bases between. CDR3: CASSLGGNTEAFF. For the CDR3, the DNA is TGTGCCAGCAGCTTGGGAGGCAACACTGAAGCTTTCTTT. The full variable domain, with the rest looked up from reference TRBV5-6 and TRBJ1-1, is DAGVTQSPTHLIKTRGQQVTLRCSPKSGHDTVSWYQQALGQGPQFIFQYYEEEERQRGNFPDRFSGHQFPNYSSELNVNALLLGDSALYLCASSLGGNTEAFFGQGTRLTVV.

The rearrangement joins TRBV9 to TRBJ2-1; 7 nucleotides align to TRBD2. The trim removed 0 bases at V and 0 bases at J, leaving 0 bases unmatched. Germline V gives CDR1 SGDLS, CDR2 YYNGEE. The CDR3 is made up of 15 amino acids. This chain's CDR3 is CASSVAGGSYNEQFF. CDR3 bases: TGTGCCAGCAGCGTAGCGGGGGGCTCCTACAATGAGCAGTTCTTC.

In its sample, this clone was seen once. The chain has TRBV9 and TRBJ1-2, with unresolved D. Trimming stripped 0 bases from V and 4 bases from J, with 10 bases between. From germline, CDR1 is SGDLS and CDR2 YYNGEE. This CDR3 region has 14 residues. Here the CDR3 reads CASSVDVGSYGYTF. DNA of the CDR3: TGTGCCAGCAGCGTAGATGTGGGGAGCTATGGCTACACCTTC.

This chain uses TRBV19 with TRBJ2-7; D gene ambiguous. CDR3 length: 14 residues. V dropped 1 base and J dropped 0 bases, with 7 bases sitting between them. The germline V gene encodes CDR1 LNHDA and CDR2 SQIVND (reference sequence). CDR3 loop: CASSIAGGSYEQYF. In nucleotides, the CDR3 is TGTGCCAGTAGTATAGCCGGCGGCTCCTACGAGCAGTACTTC.

The chain recombines TRBV5-5 with TRBJ2-7, with a tentative D call TRBD1 (6 bases). This CDR3 is built from 14 residues. The germline gives CDR1 SGHKS, CDR2 YYEKEE (reference sequence). V shed 0 bases and J shed 1 base, with 8 bases lying between them. The CDR3 DNA is TGTGCCAGCAGCTTGGGGCAGGGGTCCTACGAGCAGTACTTC. This translates into CASSLGQGSYEQYF.

V usage is TRBV15 and J usage is TRBJ1-3; a weak D match, TRBD1 (6 bases). The germline V and J ends were trimmed by 0 bases and 11 bases, with 17 bases remaining between them. This CDR3 has 15 residues. Germline V gene data show CDR1 as LNHNV and CDR2 as YYDKDF (reference sequence). CDR3 region: CATSRDWDTTRPIYF. CDR3 DNA: TGTGCCACCAGCAGAGATTGGGACACTACTCGTCCCATATATTTT.

The chain couples TRBV5-1 to TRBJ2-7; the D gene is possibly TRBD1 (5 bases). The ends were cut back, 1 base at V and 4 bases at J, with 15 bases in the middle. The CDR3 runs 15 residues. Per germline, CDR1 SGHRS and CDR2 YFSETQ. This CDR3 is CASSLTGSTAYEQYF. The CDR3 DNA reads TGCGCCAGCAGCTTGACAGGATCAACGGCGTACGAGCAGTACTTC.

The chain couples TRBV6-5 to TRBJ2-1; a weak D match, TRBD2 (5 bases). The CDR3 is 15 amino acids. V was cut by 5 bases and J by 2 bases, with 13 bases left in between. Germline V CDR1 and CDR2: MNHEY, SVGAGI. In DNA, the CDR3 is TGTGCCAGCAGTCGGGGTGGGTTAACCTACAATGAGCAGTTCTTC. It translates to CASSRGGLTYNEQFF.

DNA of the CDR3: TGTGCCAGCAGCTTGACCGCGGGAAACACCATATATTTT. This sequence encodes CASSLTAGNTIYF. This sequence joins TRBV5-6 and TRBJ1-3; D ambiguous. With 1 base removed from V and 4 bases from J, the gap between germline ends came to 6 bases. Germline CDR1 reads SGHDT; CDR2 reads YYEEEE. CDR3 size: 13 residues.

The chain employs TRBV6-1 and TRBJ2-7, with D possibly matching TRBD1 (5 bases). The CDR3 is 15 amino acids. V lost 2 bases, J lost 4 bases, and 15 bases lay in between. Germline CDR1 and CDR2: MNHNS and SASEGT. The CDR3 nucleotides read TGTGCCAGCAGTGAACCGGACACCAGTTTTTACGAGCAGTACTTC. The encoded protein is CASSEPDTSFYEQYF.

This chain connects TRBV27 to TRBJ2-2; D unresolved. Germline V gene sequence: CDR1 MNHEY, CDR2 SMNVEV (reference sequence). V gave up 3 bases and J gave up 6 bases, with 5 bases separating them. The CDR3 runs 12 residues. CDR3 nucleotides: TGTGCCAGCAGTTTCCTCCCCGGGGAGCTGTTTTTT. Its translation: CASSFLPGELFF.

V and J are TRBV6-5 and TRBJ2-2, with D tentatively TRBD2 (6 bases). V lost 8 bases and J 1 base, leaving 14 bases between the germline ends. Germline-derived CDR1 and CDR2 are MNHEY and SVGAGI. There are 15 residues in the CDR3. In DNA form, the CDR3 reads TGTGCCAGCCAATCCGTAGCGGAGAACACCGGGGAGCTGTTTTTT. This codes for CASQSVAENTGELFF.

CDR3 nucleotides: TGCGCCAGCAGTCAAGGGGGGGCCCTCTCTGGAAACACCATATATTTT. It yields the protein CASSQGGALSGNTIYF. This chain joins TRBV23-1 and TRBJ1-3, with a tentative D call TRBD1 (6 bases). TRBV23-1 is labeled an ORF, and its function is uncertain. The V end was cut by 2 bases, the J end by 0 bases, with 11 bases between. The CDR3 length is 16 residues.

This clone was detected a few times. This chain links TRBV28 with TRBJ1-2; unclear D gene. This CDR3 spans 15 amino acids. V shed 5 bases and J shed 4 bases, with 17 bases lying between them. Germline-derived CDR1 and CDR2 are MDHEN and SYDVKM. The chain's CDR3 is CASSRGSRGIYGYTF. CDR3 DNA: TGTGCCAGCAGTCGAGGTAGCCGGGGTATCTATGGCTACACCTTC.

This clone was counted a single time. This chain uses TRBV29-1 with TRBJ2-1; 8 bases are a match to TRBD1. V lost 7 bases and J lost 1; bases outside the gene matches: 3. This CDR3 contains 13 residues. Looked up from germline, CDR1 is SQVTM and CDR2 is ANQGSEA. Here the CDR3 DNA reads TGCAGCGGACGACAGGGGTCCTACAATGAGCAGTTCTTC. This translates into CSGRQGSYNEQFF.